This section outlines one T cell receptor (beta chain) sequence together with its context. What antigen it recognizes has not been identified. Base qualities are not recorded, but no much larger clone differs from it by a single base. Receptor amplification or capture employed the immunoSEQ multiplex PCR assay. Under the source paper's analysis protocol: A statistical classification framework was built for diagnosing cytomegalovirus status from the catalog of TCR beta chain sequences. TCRdb's version of the immuneACCESS table is confined to in-frame rearrangements and falls short of the full clone set. An unresolved V gene accounts for under half of the shortfall where checked; the remainder is of unknown origin. The DNA was the basis for D and trimming; V, J and clone size are from that table. The sample table lists some 120,000 clones, 80% to 90% of them with a count of one. The ten biggest clones cover about 1.1% of the sample.

After removal of 4 bases from V and 1 base from J, the junction retains 11 bases not matched to a gene. The CDR3, from cysteine to phenylalanine, totals 17 residues. This entry keeps only the CDR3 DNA: 51 bases, framed from base 1. CDR1 ENHRY and CDR2 SYGVKD were looked up in the germline V gene. This entry belongs to a study of cytomegalovirus exposure and HLA in healthy donors (TCRdb year 2017). Background for the entire study: The 550 to 750 repertoires of the first cohort and the 110 or so validation repertoires were produced on the same platform, according to a later analysis. The study aimed to test whether signatures of past pathogen exposure could be identified by cataloging public T cell receptors. Besides the first cohort of 666 subjects, a separate validation cohort made up of over a hundred different subjects was used. High-throughput TCR immunosequencing, statistical association of individual TCRs with disease status, and machine learning were combined to predict cytomegalovirus infection status. Here is what the overall study found, with its caveats: In a later analysis, TCRs clustered in the first cohort were found to also tend to co-occur in the roughly 130 validation repertoires, with 90% to 95% of cluster scores above 0. Most TCR sequences were observed very rarely across donors, whereas some public TCRs were present in many individuals. The classifier was reported to diagnose cytomegalovirus status with high specificity and sensitivity in both the original and validation cohorts. It was suggested by the authors that the approach could potentially be generalized to other disease states and immunological phenotypes. A few of the identified cytomegalovirus-associated TCR beta chains were confirmed in vitro to be specific for cytomegalovirus antigens. The study gave a list of about 150 TCR beta chains associated with cytomegalovirus. The validation cohort had no HLA typing available for a later analysis, so co-occurrence within that cohort was assessed over all 130 or so repertoires.

The donors belonged to the validation cohort of approximately 130 subjects, which was separate from the approximately 700-subject first cohort. The sequencing sample was made of PBMCs. This TCR derives from a woman between 18 and 29 years old in good health and CMV-seronegative. Recombination connected TRBV10-3 to TRBJ2-3; TRBD2 agrees with 7 junctional bases. For the CDR3, the sequence is CAISGKQAGFGTDTQYF. At the DNA level, the sequence is TGTGCCATCAGTGGCAAGCAAGCGGGATTCGGCACAGATACGCAGTATTTT.